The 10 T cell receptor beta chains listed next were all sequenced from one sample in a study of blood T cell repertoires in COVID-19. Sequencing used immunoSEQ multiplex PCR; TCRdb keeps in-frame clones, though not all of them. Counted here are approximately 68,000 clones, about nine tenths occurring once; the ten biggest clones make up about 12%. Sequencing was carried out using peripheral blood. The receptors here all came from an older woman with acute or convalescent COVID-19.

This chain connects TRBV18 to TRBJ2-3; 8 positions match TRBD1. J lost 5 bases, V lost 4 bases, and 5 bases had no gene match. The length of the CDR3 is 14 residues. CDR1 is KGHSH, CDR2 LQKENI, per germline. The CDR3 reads CASSQQGEGDTQYF. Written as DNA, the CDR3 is TGTGCCAGCTCACAACAGGGGGAAGGAGATACGCAGTATTTT. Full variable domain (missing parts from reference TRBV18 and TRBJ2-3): NAGVMQNPRHLVRRRGQEARLRCSPMKGHSHVYWYRQLPEEGLKFMVYLQKENIIDESGMPKERFSAEFPKEGPSILRIQQVVRGDSAAYFCASSQQGEGDTQYFGPGTRLTVL.

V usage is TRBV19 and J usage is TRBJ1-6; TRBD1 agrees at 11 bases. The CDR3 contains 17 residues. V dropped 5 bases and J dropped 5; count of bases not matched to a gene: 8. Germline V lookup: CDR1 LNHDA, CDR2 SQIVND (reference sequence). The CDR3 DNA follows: TGTGCCAGTAGTTCCTCCCGGGACAGGGGGAATAATTCACCCCTCCACTTT. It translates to CASSSSRDRGNNSPLHF.

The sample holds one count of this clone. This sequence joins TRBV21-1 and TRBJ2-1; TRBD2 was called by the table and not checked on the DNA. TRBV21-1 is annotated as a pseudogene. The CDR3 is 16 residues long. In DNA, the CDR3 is TGTGCCAGCAGCGCTCCAAGGGCTAGCGGGGGCAATGAGCAGTTCTTC. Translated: CASSAPRASGGNEQFF.

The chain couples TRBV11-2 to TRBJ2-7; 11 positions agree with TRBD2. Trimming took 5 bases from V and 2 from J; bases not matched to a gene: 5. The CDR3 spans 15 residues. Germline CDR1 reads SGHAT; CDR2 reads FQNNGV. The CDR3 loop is CASSPPSGGPYEQYF. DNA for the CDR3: TGTGCCAGCAGCCCACCTAGCGGGGGGCCCTACGAGCAGTACTTC.

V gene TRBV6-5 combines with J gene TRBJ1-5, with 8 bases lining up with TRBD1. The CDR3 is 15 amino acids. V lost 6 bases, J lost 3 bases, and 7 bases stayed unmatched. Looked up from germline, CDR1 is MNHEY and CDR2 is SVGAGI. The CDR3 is CASRARGQDNQPQHF. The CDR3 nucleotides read TGTGCCAGCAGGGCCCGGGGACAGGACAATCAGCCCCAGCATTTT.

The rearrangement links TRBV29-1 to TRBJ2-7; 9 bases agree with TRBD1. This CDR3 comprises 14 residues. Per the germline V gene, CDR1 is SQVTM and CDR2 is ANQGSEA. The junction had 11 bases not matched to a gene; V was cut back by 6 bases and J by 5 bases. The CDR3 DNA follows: TGCAGCGTACCGGGACAGGGAACTTGGAACGAGCAGTACTTC. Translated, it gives CSVPGQGTWNEQYF.

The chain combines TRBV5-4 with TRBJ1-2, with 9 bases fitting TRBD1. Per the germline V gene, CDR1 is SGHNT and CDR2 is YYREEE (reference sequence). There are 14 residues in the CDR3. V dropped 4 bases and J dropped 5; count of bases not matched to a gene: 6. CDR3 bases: TGTGCCAGCAGCACAGGGGGCGCCGAATATGGCTACACCTTC. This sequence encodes CASSTGGAEYGYTF.

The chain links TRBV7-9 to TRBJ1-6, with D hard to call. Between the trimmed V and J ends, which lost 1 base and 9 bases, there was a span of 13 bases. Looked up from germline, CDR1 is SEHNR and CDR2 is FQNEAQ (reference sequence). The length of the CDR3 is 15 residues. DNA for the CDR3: TGTGCCAGCAGCTTAGTTGCCGGGGAGGCTTCACCCCTCCACTTT. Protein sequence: CASSLVAGEASPLHF.

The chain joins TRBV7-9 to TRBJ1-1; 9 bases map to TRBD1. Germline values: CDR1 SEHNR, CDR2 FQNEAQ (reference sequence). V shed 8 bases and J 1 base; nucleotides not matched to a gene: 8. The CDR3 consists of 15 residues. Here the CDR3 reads CASGTGGAGNTEAFF. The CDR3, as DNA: TGTGCCAGCGGTACAGGGGGCGCGGGGAACACTGAAGCTTTCTTT. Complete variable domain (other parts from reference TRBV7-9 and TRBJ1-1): DTGVSQNPRHKITKRGQNVTFRCDPISEHNRLYWYRQTLGQGPEFLTYFQNEAQLEKSRLLSDRFSAERPKGSFSTLEIQRTEQGDSAMYLCASGTGGAGNTEAFFGQGTRLTVV.

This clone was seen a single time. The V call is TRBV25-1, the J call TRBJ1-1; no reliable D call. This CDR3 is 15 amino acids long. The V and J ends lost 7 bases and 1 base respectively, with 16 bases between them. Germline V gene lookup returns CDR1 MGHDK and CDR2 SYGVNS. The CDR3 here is CASTETPSGNTEAFF. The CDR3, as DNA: TGTGCCAGCACCGAAACCCCTTCGGGGAACACTGAAGCTTTCTTT.